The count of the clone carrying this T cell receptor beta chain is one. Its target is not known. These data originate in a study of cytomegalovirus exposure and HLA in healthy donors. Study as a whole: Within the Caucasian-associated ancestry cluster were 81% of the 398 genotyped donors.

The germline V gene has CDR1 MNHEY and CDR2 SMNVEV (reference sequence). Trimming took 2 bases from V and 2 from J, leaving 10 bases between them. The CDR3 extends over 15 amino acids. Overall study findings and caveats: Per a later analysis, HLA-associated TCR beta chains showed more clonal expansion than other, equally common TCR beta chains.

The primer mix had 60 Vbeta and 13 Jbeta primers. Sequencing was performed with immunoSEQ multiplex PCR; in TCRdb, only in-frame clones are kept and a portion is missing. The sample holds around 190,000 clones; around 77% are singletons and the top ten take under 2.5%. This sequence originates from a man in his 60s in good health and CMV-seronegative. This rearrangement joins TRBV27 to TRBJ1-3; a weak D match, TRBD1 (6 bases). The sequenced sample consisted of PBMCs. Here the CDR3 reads CASSLVGGTGNTIYF. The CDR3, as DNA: TGTGCCAGCAGTTTAGTTGGGGGCACTGGAAACACCATATATTTT.